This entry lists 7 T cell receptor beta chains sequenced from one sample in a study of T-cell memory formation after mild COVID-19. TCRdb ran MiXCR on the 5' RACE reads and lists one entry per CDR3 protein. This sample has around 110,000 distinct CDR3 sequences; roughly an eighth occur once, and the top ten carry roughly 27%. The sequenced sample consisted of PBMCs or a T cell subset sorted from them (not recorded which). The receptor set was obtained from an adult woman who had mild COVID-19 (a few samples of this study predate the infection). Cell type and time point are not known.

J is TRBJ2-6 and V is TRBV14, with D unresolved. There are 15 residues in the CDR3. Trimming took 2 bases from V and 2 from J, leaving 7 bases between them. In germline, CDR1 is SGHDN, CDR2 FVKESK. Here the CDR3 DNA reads TGTGCCAGCAGCCAATTCCAGACTGGGGCCAACGTCCTGACTTTC. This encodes CASSQFQTGANVLTF.

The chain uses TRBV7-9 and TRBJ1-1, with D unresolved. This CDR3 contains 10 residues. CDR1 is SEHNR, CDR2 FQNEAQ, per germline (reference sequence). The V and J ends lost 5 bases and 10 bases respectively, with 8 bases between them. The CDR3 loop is CASSREVAFF. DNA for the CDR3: TGTGCCAGCAGCCGAGAAGTAGCTTTCTTT.

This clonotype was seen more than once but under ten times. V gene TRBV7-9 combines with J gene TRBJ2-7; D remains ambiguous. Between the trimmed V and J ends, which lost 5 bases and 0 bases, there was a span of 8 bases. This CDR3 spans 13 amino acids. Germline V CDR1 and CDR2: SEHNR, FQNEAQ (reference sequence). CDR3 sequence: CASSPGRSYEQYF. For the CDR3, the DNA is TGTGCCAGCAGCCCCGGTCGCTCCTACGAGCAGTACTTC.

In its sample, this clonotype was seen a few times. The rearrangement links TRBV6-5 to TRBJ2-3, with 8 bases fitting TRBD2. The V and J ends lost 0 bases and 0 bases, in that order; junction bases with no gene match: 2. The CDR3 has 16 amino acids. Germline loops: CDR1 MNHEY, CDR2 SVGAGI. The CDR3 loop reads CASSYSTGGSTDTQYF. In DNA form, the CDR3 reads TGTGCCAGCAGTTACTCGACGGGGGGGAGCACAGATACGCAGTATTTT.

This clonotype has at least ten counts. CDR3 region: CASSGTGSTYEQYF. The CDR3 nucleotides read TGTGCCAGCAGTGGGACAGGCAGTACCTACGAGCAGTACTTC. This chain joins TRBV12-3 or TRBV12-4 and TRBJ2-7; TRBD1 matches at 8 bases. The junction had 5 bases not matched to a gene; V was cut back by 5 bases and J by 2 bases. CDR3 length equals 14 residues.

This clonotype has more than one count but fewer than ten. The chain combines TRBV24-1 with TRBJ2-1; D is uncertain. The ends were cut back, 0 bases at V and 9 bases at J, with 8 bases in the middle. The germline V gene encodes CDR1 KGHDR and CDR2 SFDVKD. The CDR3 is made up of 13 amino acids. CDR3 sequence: CATSDLDTVEQFF. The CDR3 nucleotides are TGTGCCACCAGTGATTTGGACACCGTTGAGCAGTTCTTC.

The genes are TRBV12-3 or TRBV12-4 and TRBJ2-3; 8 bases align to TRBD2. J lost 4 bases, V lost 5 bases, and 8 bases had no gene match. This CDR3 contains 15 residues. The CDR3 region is CASSEHSGRADTQYF. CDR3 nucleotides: TGTGCCAGCAGTGAACACAGCGGGAGAGCAGATACGCAGTATTTT.